This T cell receptor (beta chain) was retrieved from a study of blood T cell repertoires in COVID-19. Study details: Sites across the United States, Italy and Spain contributed samples from acute and convalescent COVID-19. PBMCs, B-cell-depleted T cells, or T cells provided the cDNA or gDNA that made up the material.

Unmatched junction bases numbered 2, after V lost 5 bases and J lost 5 bases. The length of the CDR3 is 13 residues. In the original workflow: Amplified reference gene primers provided the basis for estimating nucleated cell counts. TCRdb's table, derived via immunoSEQ multiplex PCR, lists solely in-frame clones and lacks some. That table supplies the V and J calls and clone size; D and trimming were determined from the DNA. The sample shows approximately 190,000 clones, around 83% of them seen only once. The table lists this clone with a few counts. The chain carries TRBV12-3 or TRBV12-4 and TRBJ1-5; 8 bases align to TRBD1. The sample was peripheral blood. This clonotype was obtained from a woman aged 40-49 years with acute or convalescent COVID-19. As DNA, the CDR3 is TGTGCCAGCAGTCTACAGGGGGATCAGCCCCAGCATTTT. Translation: CASSLQGDQPQHF.